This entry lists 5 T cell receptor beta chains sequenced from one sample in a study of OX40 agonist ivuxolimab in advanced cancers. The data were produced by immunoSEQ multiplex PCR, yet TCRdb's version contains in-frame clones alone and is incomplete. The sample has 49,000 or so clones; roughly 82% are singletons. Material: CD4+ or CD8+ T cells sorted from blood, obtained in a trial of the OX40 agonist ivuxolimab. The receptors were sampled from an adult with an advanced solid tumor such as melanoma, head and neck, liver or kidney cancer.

The CDR3 here is CASSRGGASYNEQFF. CDR3 sequence (DNA): TGCGCCAGCAGCCGAGGGGGCGCGTCCTACAATGAGCAGTTCTTC. The V gene is TRBV4-3, the J gene TRBJ2-1; 7 bases line up with TRBD1. The CDR3 is 15 residues long. V gave up 4 bases and J gave up 1 base; unmatched junction bases: 4. Germline lookup yields CDR1 LGHNA and CDR2 YSLEER.

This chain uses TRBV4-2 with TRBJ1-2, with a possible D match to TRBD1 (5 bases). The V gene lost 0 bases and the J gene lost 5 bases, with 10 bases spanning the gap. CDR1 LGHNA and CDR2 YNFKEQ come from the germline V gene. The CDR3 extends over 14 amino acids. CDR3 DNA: TGTGCCAGCAGCCAAGATCGGGGGGAGTATGGCTACACCTTC. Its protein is CASSQDRGEYGYTF.

The CDR3, as DNA: TGTGCCAGCAGCGTAGCCGGGACTGACTTCTACGAGCAGTACTTC. It codes for CASSVAGTDFYEQYF. V is TRBV2 and J is TRBJ2-7; TRBD2 is a possible D gene (6 bases). CDR3 length equals 15 residues. Trimming cost V 6 bases and J 3 bases, with 18 bases left between them. CDR1 and CDR2 (germline): SNHLY, FYNNEI.

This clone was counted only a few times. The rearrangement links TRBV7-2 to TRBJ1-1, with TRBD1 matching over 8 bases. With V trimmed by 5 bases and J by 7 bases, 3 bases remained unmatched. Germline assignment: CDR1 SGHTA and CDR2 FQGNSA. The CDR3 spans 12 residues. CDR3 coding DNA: TGTGCCAGCAGCATAGGACAGGGTGAAGCTTTCTTT. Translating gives CASSIGQGEAFF.

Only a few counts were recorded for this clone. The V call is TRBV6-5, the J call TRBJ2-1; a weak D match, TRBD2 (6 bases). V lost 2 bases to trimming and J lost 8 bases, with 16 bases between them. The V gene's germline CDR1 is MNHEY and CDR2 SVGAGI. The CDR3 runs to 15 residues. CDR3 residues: CASSYTGAPLDEQFF. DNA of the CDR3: TGTGCCAGCAGTTACACGGGAGCCCCCTTGGATGAGCAGTTCTTC.